This T cell receptor (beta chain) came from a study of blood T cells in healthy people across ages. Study results and caveats: Diversity was estimated from one million T cells, and these estimates were considered underestimates.

Primed by a sample-barcoded 5' primer and a J-beta primer mix, a second PCR proceeded for about 6 to 11 cycles. MiXCR was run by TCRdb on the 5' RACE reads, yielding one entry per CDR3 protein. The sample shows 1.8 million or so distinct CDR3 sequences, around 42% of them seen only once. Germline V lookup: CDR1 MNHEY, CDR2 SMNVEV (reference sequence). This CDR3 comprises 17 residues. Trimming removed 1 base from V and 1 base from J; junction bases left unmatched: 2. With regard to this clonotype: What it recognizes is unknown.

The receptor comes from a human donor in good health. The sample comprised blood. The rearrangement joins TRBV27 to TRBJ2-4; 12 nucleotides line up with TRBD2. The CDR3: CASSLLGLAGAKNIQYF. The CDR3 region has the DNA TGTGCCAGCAGTTTATTAGGACTAGCGGGGGCCAAAAACATTCAGTACTTC.